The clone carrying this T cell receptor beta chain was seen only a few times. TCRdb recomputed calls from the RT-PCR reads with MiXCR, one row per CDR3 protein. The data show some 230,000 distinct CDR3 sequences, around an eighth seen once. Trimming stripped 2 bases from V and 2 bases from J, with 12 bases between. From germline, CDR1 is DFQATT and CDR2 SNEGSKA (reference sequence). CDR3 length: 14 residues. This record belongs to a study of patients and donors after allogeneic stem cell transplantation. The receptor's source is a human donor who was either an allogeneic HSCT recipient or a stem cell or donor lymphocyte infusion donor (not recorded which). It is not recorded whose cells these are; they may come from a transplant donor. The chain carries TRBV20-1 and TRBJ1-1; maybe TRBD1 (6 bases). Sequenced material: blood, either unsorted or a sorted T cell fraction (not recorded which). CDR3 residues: CSARIPGGNTEAFF. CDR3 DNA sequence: TGCAGTGCTAGAATCCCCGGGGGCAACACTGAAGCTTTCTTT.